A single sample is the source of the 22 T cell receptor beta chains below, sequenced in a study of regulatory T cells in long-lasting Graves disease. Libraries of TCR beta came from iRepertoire HTBI primers plus Arm-PCR of CDR3 regions. TCRdb processed the multiplex PCR reads anew with MiXCR; each CDR3 protein has one entry. Found here are some 410,000 distinct CDR3 sequences, around 15% of them singletons; the top ten hold roughly 10%. Specified time point: newly diagnosed GD, antithyroid drugs for less than 3 months. After RNA was extracted from PBMCs, the TCR library was made from it. This sample was also put to use in a study of T cells in Graves' hyperthyroidism and ophthalmopathy.

Source: peripheral blood mononuclear cells (PBMCs), taken at new diagnosis, from a patient treated with antithyroid drugs. The receptors here all came from a woman aged 30 to 39 with Graves disease.

The chain recombines TRBV5-1 with TRBJ1-2; perhaps TRBD1 as D (6 bases). The CDR3 runs to 15 residues. Germline V gene lookup returns CDR1 SGHRS and CDR2 YFSETQ. Trimming took off 5 bases at V and 4 bases at J, with 18 bases between the two ends. This CDR3 is CASSLSLDSLYGYTF. The CDR3 DNA sequence: TGCGCCAGCAGTCTATCCCTGGACAGCCTCTATGGCTACACCTTC.

This clonotype was observed at least ten times. The rearrangement links TRBV20-1 to TRBJ2-4; 13 nucleotides align to TRBD2. V gave up 5 bases and J gave up 6 bases; unmatched junction bases: 7. Looked up from germline, CDR1 is DFQATT and CDR2 is SNEGSKA (reference sequence). The CDR3 extends over 15 amino acids. The chain's CDR3 is CSAPGLAGAGNIQYF. CDR3 DNA sequence: TGCAGTGCTCCTGGACTAGCGGGAGCCGGAAACATTCAGTACTTC.

This clonotype has just a few counts. This chain links TRBV28 with TRBJ1-5, with 7 bases lining up with TRBD1. Trimming took 4 bases from V and 6 from J; bases not matched to a gene: 9. CDR3 length: 15 amino acids. The germline V gene encodes CDR1 MDHEN and CDR2 SYDVKM. The CDR3 DNA reads as TGTGCCAGCAGTTGGGACAGTAGGGCGGGTCAGCCCCAGCATTTT. Its translation: CASSWDSRAGQPQHF.

Only a few counts were recorded for this clonotype. The chain links TRBV5-1 to TRBJ2-2; 9 nucleotides agree with TRBD1. Looked up from germline, CDR1 is SGHRS and CDR2 is YFSETQ. CDR3 length: 16 residues. After removal of 3 bases from V and 2 bases from J, the junction contained 5 bases not matched to a gene. The CDR3 bases are TGCGCCAGCAGCTCCCCGGGACAGGGAAACACCGGGGAGCTGTTTTTT. Translated, it gives CASSSPGQGNTGELFF.

The table lists this clonotype with a few counts. V gene TRBV3-1 combines with J gene TRBJ1-2; D unresolved. This CDR3 region has 13 residues. Trimming left V 2 bases short and J 3 bases short, with 7 bases between. Germline values: CDR1 LGHDT, CDR2 YNNKEL (reference sequence). The CDR3 sequence is CASSQREDYGYTF. CDR3 nucleotide sequence: TGTGCCAGCAGCCAAAGGGAGGACTATGGCTACACCTTC.

This clonotype was found many times. The V gene is TRBV11-3, the J gene TRBJ2-1; 10 bases fit TRBD1. J lost 8 bases, V lost 2 bases, and 6 bases had no gene match. Germline assignment: CDR1 SGHNT and CDR2 YENEEA. The CDR3 contains 15 residues. The DNA for the CDR3 is TGTGCCAGCAGCTTAAATCCGGGACAGGGGCATGAGCAGTTCTTC. Translation: CASSLNPGQGHEQFF.

This clonotype was counted at least ten times. The chain has TRBV11-2 and TRBJ2-3; a possible D gene is TRBD2 (6 bases). V shed 0 bases and J shed 0 bases, with 10 bases lying between them. The CDR3 contains 16 residues. CDR1 is SGHAT, CDR2 FQNNGV, per germline. CDR3 DNA sequence: TGTGCCAGCAGCTTAGACCGGGAGAAGAGCACAGATACGCAGTATTTT. As protein: CASSLDREKSTDTQYF.

This clonotype was recorded at least ten times. The chain carries TRBV28 and TRBJ1-2, with D unclear. Germline loops: CDR1 MDHEN, CDR2 SYDVKM. CDR3 length: 15 amino acids. V was trimmed by 6 bases and J by 2 bases, leaving 16 bases between them. The CDR3 DNA follows: TGTGCCAGCAGCCTATCGACCCGGGGAAACTATGGCTACACCTTC. Its protein is CASSLSTRGNYGYTF.

This clonotype showed up just a few times. This chain joins TRBV6-5 and TRBJ1-5; D is perhaps TRBD1 (6 bases). Trimming left V 2 bases short and J 6 bases short, with 14 bases between. Germline assignment: CDR1 MNHEY and CDR2 SVGAGI. The CDR3 spans 15 residues. CDR3: CASSYGRGAGQPQHF. Written as DNA, the CDR3 is TGTGCCAGCAGTTACGGCAGGGGCGCGGGTCAGCCCCAGCATTTT.

V usage is TRBV10-2 and J usage is TRBJ1-2; a possible D gene is TRBD1 (5 bases). The CDR3 covers 14 residues. Germline V gives CDR1 WSHSY, CDR2 SAAADI. V lost 7 bases to trimming and J lost 2 bases, with 14 bases between them. The CDR3 DNA follows: TGCGCCAGCACGCCCCAGACAGACAACTATGGCTACACCTTC. This gives the protein CASTPQTDNYGYTF.

Many counts were recorded for this clonotype. This chain links TRBV3-1 with TRBJ1-6; no definite D call. The V and J ends lost 6 bases and 10 bases respectively, with 13 bases between them. Germline CDR1 is LGHDT and CDR2 is YNNKEL (reference sequence). This CDR3 is 13 amino acids long. The CDR3 loop is CASSLKGMSPLHF. The CDR3 coding sequence is TGTGCCAGCAGTCTCAAGGGCATGTCACCCCTCCACTTT.

In this sample, this clonotype turned up many times. The chain uses TRBV7-2 and TRBJ1-1; D possibly corresponds to TRBD1 (5 bases). The CDR3 runs 15 residues. Trimming cost V 2 bases and J 4 bases, with 14 bases left between them. Per germline, CDR1 SGHTA and CDR2 FQGNSA. The CDR3, as DNA: TGTGCCAGCAGCTTAAGGGGCATAACTAGCACTGAAGCTTTCTTT. This gives the protein CASSLRGITSTEAFF. Full variable domain (remainder filled in from reference TRBV7-2 and TRBJ1-1): GAGVSQSPSNKVTEKGKDVELRCDPISGHTALYWYRQSLGQGLEFLIYFQGNSAPDKSGLPSDRFSAERTGGSVSTLTIQRTQQEDSAVYLCASSLRGITSTEAFFGQGTRLTVV.

This clonotype was recorded at least ten times. V is TRBV20-1 and J is TRBJ2-7; the D is unclear. Deletions cut 4 bases from V and 0 bases from J, with 13 bases between. Germline V gene sequence: CDR1 DFQATT, CDR2 SNEGSKA (reference sequence). This CDR3 is 14 amino acids long. The CDR3 DNA follows: TGCAGTGCTATCAGGCTATTTTTCTCCTACGAGCAGTACTTC. The encoded protein is CSAIRLFFSYEQYF.

The V call is TRBV5-4, the J call TRBJ1-2, with D maybe TRBD1 (5 bases). CDR1 and CDR2 from the germline V gene are SGHNT and YYREEE (reference sequence). Trimming shortened V by 7 bases and J by 4 bases, and 17 bases separated the two germline ends. The CDR3 spans 14 residues. The chain's CDR3 is CASAVGGVLYGYTF. The DNA for the CDR3 is TGTGCCAGCGCCGTGGGGGGGGTACTCTATGGCTACACCTTC.

The V gene is TRBV10-3, the J gene TRBJ2-5; 10 nucleotides line up with TRBD1. Germline trimming cut 5 bases from V and 5 bases from J; bases unmatched to any gene: 11. From germline, CDR1 is ENHRY and CDR2 SYGVKD. CDR3 length: 16 residues. CDR3 DNA sequence: TGTGCCATCAGTACCCCTACGGGACAGGGGATTGAGACCCAGTACTTC. Translated, it gives CAISTPTGQGIETQYF.

This clonotype appeared many times. The chain recombines TRBV27 with TRBJ2-7, with TRBD1 matching 7 bases. Trimming cost V 6 bases and J 2 bases; bases outside gene matches: 7. Germline values: CDR1 MNHEY, CDR2 SMNVEV (reference sequence). The CDR3 consists of 14 residues. As DNA, the CDR3 is TGTGCCAGCAGCTCACAGGGGTACACCTACGAGCAGTACTTC. Translation gives CASSSQGYTYEQYF.

This clonotype was counted a few times. The chain has TRBV20-1 and TRBJ2-1, with 7 bases lining up with TRBD2. The junction had 2 bases not matched to a gene; V was cut back by 3 bases and J by 6 bases. CDR1 and CDR2 (germline): DFQATT, SNEGSKA (reference sequence). The CDR3 is 12 amino acids. DNA for the CDR3: TGCAGTGCTAGCGGACTAGTCAATGAGCAGTTCTTC. This sequence encodes CSASGLVNEQFF.

This sequence joins TRBV6-2 or TRBV6-3 and TRBJ1-6, with 9 bases matching TRBD1. After removal of 6 bases from V and 9 bases from J, the junction contained 9 bases not matched to a gene. Germline CDR1 is MNHEY and CDR2 is SVGEGT. This CDR3 contains 15 residues. The CDR3 reads CASRPRTGAASPLHF. In DNA form, the CDR3 reads TGTGCCAGCAGACCTAGGACAGGGGCGGCTTCACCCCTCCACTTT.

This clonotype was picked up many times. This rearrangement joins TRBV20-1 to TRBJ1-1, with TRBD1 identical over 8 bases. The J segment lost 1 base and the V segment lost 2 bases, leaving 9 bases of the junction unmatched. CDR3 length: 16 amino acids. CDR1 DFQATT and CDR2 SNEGSKA come from the germline V gene (reference sequence). This CDR3 reads CSARIRPGTGNTEAFF. DNA for the CDR3: TGCAGTGCTAGAATCCGACCCGGGACAGGGAACACTGAAGCTTTCTTT.

This clonotype was seen many times. V and J are TRBV20-1 and TRBJ2-7; the match to TRBD1 covers 9 bases. This CDR3 has 14 amino acids. V shed 6 bases, J shed 0 bases, and the junction held 6 bases outside the gene matches. The germline CDR1 and CDR2 sequences are DFQATT and SNEGSKA (reference sequence). The CDR3 spells CSARDRGNSYEQYF. The CDR3 bases are TGCAGTGCCCGAGACAGGGGGAACTCCTACGAGCAGTACTTC.

This clonotype was seen many times. This chain joins TRBV6-5 and TRBJ2-7; 9 bases fit TRBD2. This CDR3 is built from 14 residues. The ends lost 2 bases at V and 4 bases at J; junction bases unmatched: 3. Germline assignment: CDR1 MNHEY and CDR2 SVGAGI. CDR3 sequence reads: CASSYLAGPYEQYF. As DNA, the CDR3 is TGTGCCAGCAGTTACCTAGCGGGACCATACGAGCAGTACTTC.

This clonotype showed up many times. V usage is TRBV6-5 and J usage is TRBJ2-4; D unclear. V dropped 0 bases and J dropped 2 bases, with 8 bases sitting between them. CDR1 MNHEY and CDR2 SVGAGI come from the germline V gene. The CDR3 is 15 amino acids. CDR3 bases: TGTGCCAGCAGTTACTCGACGCGGACCAAAAACATTCAGTACTTC. Encoded protein: CASSYSTRTKNIQYF.